The 7 T cell receptor beta chains in this list originate from one sample, sequenced in a study of tissue T cells after allogeneic stem cell transplantation. Here immunoSEQ multiplex PCR was the method, and the copy in TCRdb shows in-frame clones only, minus some. In the table there are some 48,000 clones, around 70% of which are singletons. The sequencing input was sorted cells pooled from one or two spleens. These receptor sequences come from a pool of C57BL/6 mice in good health.

Concerning this clone itself: Any gene name here is a mouse gene name. The read falls 1 residue short of the CDR3 end, and the missing part is taken from the germline J gene. The chain joins TRBV16 to TRBJ2-5; D remains unclear. The germline V and J ends were trimmed by 1 base and 4 bases, with 3 bases remaining between them. This CDR3 has 12 residues. Germline V gene data show CDR1 as SGHSA and CDR2 as FRNQAP. The DNA read from the CDR3 is TGTGCAAGCAGCTTAGGGAAAGACACCCAGTAC. Protein sequence: CASSLGKDTQY. The entire CDR3 protein reads CASSLGKDTQYF.

A remark on this clone: Mouse gene names apply. Read data end 1 residue before the CDR3 end; the end is taken from the germline J gene. The gene calls are TRBV13-3 and TRBJ2-5; perhaps D is TRBD1 or TRBD2 (5 bases each). The CDR3 is 13 residues long. V shed 3 bases and J shed 0 bases, with 5 bases lying between them. Germline lookup yields CDR1 NNHDY and CDR2 SYVADS. CDR3 DNA (partial): TGTGCCAGCAGTGGGGGCAACCAAGACACCCAGTAC. This codes for CASSGGNQDTQY. The CDR3 in its entirety is CASSGGNQDTQYF.

This clone was counted only a few times. Gene names are mouse gene names. The read ends 1 residue shy of where the CDR3 ends; the end is completed using the germline J gene. This chain uses TRBV13-2 with TRBJ2-1; 9 nucleotides align to TRBD2. Losses at the gene ends were 3 bases for V and 3 bases for J; bases not matched to a gene: 1. The CDR3 spans 14 residues. In germline, CDR1 is NNHNN, CDR2 SYGAGS (reference sequence). The DNA read from the CDR3 is TGTGCCAGCGGTGTCTGGGGGGGCTATGCTGAGCAGTTC. It yields the protein CASGVWGGYAEQF. The whole CDR3 protein reads CASGVWGGYAEQFF.

Comments on this clone: The germline and genes are mouse ones. The read is 1 residue too short to cover the CDR3 end, so that end is filled in from the germline J gene. V gene TRBV20 combines with J gene TRBJ1-4; 7 bases align to TRBD1. Germline assignment: CDR1 GFQATS and CDR2 STVNSAI. Trimming cost V 0 bases and J 6 bases; bases outside gene matches: 4. This CDR3 is 14 amino acids long. The covered CDR3 bases are TGTGGTGCTAGGGATCATAGGGGGCACGAAAGATTATTT. Protein: CGARDHRGHERLF. The full CDR3 protein is CGARDHRGHERLFF.

Concerning this clone: Gene names are the mouse ones. The sequence runs out 1 residue before the end of the CDR3; the remainder is reconstructed from the germline J gene. This chain links TRBV12-1 with TRBJ2-7, with 9 bases identical to TRBD1. The CDR3 runs 14 residues. V shed 0 bases, J shed 4 bases, and the junction held 3 bases outside the gene matches. Germline V gives CDR1 SGHSN, CDR2 HYEKVE. CDR3 residues: CASSLVGQGYEQYF. The sequenced CDR3 bases are TGTGCCAGCTCTCTCGTCGGACAGGGGTATGAACAGTAC.

This clone has just one count. Gene names denote mouse genes. The read stops 1 residue short of the end of the CDR3; the missing end is completed from the germline J gene. The chain links TRBV5 to TRBJ2-7; 9 bases match TRBD2. V shed 0 bases and J 0 bases; nucleotides not matched to a gene: 3. Germline lookup yields CDR1 LGHNA and CDR2 YNLKQL (reference sequence). This CDR3 region has 16 residues. CDR3 DNA, as far as it was read: TGTGCCAGCAGCCAAGAGCTGGGGGGGAGCTCCTATGAACAGTAC. This codes for CASSQELGGSSYEQY. The whole CDR3 is CASSQELGGSSYEQYF.

Concerning this clone: Each gene name is a mouse one. Read coverage stops 1 residue before the CDR3 terminus; the germline J gene supplies the remainder. This chain links TRBV5 with TRBJ1-4, with D maybe TRBD1 (5 bases). V was clipped by 5 bases and J by 2 bases, with 9 bases between them. This CDR3 region has 14 residues. CDR1 and CDR2 from the germline V gene are LGHNA and YNLKQL (reference sequence). The CDR3 spells CASSSRASNERLFF. The DNA read from the CDR3 is TGTGCCAGCAGCTCCAGGGCCTCCAACGAAAGATTATTT.